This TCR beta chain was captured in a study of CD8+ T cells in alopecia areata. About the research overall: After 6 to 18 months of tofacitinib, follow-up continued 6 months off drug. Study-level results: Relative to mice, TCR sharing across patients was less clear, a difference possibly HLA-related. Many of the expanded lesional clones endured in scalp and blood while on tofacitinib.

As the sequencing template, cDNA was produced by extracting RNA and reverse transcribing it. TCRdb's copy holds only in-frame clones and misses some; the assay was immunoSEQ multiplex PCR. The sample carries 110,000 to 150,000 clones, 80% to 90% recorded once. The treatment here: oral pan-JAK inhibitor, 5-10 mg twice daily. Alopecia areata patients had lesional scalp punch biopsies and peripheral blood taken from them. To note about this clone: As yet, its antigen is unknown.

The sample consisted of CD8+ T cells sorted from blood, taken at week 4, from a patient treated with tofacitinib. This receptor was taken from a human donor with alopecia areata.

CDR3 sequence reads: CASSFGQGREQYF. CDR3 sequence (DNA): TGCGCCAGCAGCTTCGGACAGGGGCGCGAGCAGTACTTC. V and J are TRBV5-1 and TRBJ2-7; 9 positions agree with TRBD1. J gave up 6 bases and V 2 bases, and 3 bases lay outside the gene matches. Germline CDR1 is SGHRS and CDR2 is YFSETQ. The CDR3 loop spans 13 amino acids.